This entry concerns a single TCR beta chain. Antigen specificity is unknown. This record belongs to a study of OX40 agonist ivuxolimab in advanced cancers. General observations from the study: CD4+ and CD8+ T cells in blood underwent clonal expansion by week 6 at 0.1 to 3.0 mg/kg.

CDR1 is KGHSH, CDR2 LQKENI, per germline. The CDR3 extends over 16 amino acids. Trimming left V 0 bases short and J 0 bases short, with 9 bases between. Sequenced by immunoSEQ multiplex PCR; TCRdb stores in-frame clones only, minus some. Here the sample spans tens of thousands of clones, about nine tenths being singletons. The receptor comes from an adult with an advanced solid tumor such as melanoma, head and neck, liver or kidney cancer. The rearrangement uses TRBV18 and TRBJ2-1; D tentatively fits TRBD1 or TRBD2 (6 bases each). The sample consisted of CD4+ or CD8+ T cells sorted from blood, taken in a trial of the OX40 agonist ivuxolimab. CDR3 region: CASSPPSGASYNEQFF. CDR3 in DNA: TGTGCCAGCTCACCACCTTCGGGGGCCTCCTACAATGAGCAGTTCTTC.